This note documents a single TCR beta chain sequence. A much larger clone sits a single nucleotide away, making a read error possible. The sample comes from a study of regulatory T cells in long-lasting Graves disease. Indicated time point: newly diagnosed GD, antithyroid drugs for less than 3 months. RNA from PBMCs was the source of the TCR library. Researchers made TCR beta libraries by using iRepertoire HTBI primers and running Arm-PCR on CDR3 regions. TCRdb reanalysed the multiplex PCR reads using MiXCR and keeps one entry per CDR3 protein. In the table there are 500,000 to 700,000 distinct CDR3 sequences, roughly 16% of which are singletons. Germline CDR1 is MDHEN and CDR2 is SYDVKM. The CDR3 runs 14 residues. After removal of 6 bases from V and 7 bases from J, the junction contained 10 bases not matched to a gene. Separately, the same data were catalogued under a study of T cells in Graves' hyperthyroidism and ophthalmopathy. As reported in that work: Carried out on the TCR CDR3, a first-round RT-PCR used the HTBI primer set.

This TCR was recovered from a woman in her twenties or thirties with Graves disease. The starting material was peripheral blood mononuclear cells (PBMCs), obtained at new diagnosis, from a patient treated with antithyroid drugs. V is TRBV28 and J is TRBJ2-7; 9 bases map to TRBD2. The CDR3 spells CASRLTSGFLEQYF. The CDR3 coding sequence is TGTGCCAGCAGATTGACTAGCGGTTTCTTAGAGCAGTACTTC.